The present entry profiles one T cell receptor beta chain with its context. The sample originates from a study of control samples from healthy donors and cancer patients. Generated by immunoSEQ multiplex PCR, the TCRdb table keeps only in-frame clones and is missing some. The sample contains approximately 81,000 clones, just under 95% of which appear only once. This CDR3 is built from 15 residues. V lost 0 bases to trimming and J lost 7 bases, with 18 bases between them. The V gene's germline CDR1 is SQVTM and CDR2 ANQGSEA. What was sequenced was blood. The receptor was isolated from a woman aged 18-29 years in good health. The genes are TRBV29-1 and TRBJ2-5; tentatively, D is TRBD2 (6 bases). CDR3 nucleotide sequence: TGCAGCGTTGAAGATCGCATCCTACCCGGGGGGACCCAGTACTTC. Its translation is CSVEDRILPGGTQYF.